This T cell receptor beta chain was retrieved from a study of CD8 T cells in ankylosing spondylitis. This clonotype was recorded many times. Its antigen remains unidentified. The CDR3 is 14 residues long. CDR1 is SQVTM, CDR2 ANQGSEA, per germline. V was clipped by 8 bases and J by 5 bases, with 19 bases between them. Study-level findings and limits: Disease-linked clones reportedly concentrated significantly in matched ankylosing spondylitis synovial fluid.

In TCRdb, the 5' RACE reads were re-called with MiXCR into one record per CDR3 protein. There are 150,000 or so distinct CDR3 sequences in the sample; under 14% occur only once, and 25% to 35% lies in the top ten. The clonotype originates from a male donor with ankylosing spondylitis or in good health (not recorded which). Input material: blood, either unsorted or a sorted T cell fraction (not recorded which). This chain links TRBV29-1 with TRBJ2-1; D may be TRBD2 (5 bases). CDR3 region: CSRRLKRSHNEQFF. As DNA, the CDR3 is TGCAGCAGGAGATTAAAGCGGAGCCACAATGAGCAGTTCTTC.